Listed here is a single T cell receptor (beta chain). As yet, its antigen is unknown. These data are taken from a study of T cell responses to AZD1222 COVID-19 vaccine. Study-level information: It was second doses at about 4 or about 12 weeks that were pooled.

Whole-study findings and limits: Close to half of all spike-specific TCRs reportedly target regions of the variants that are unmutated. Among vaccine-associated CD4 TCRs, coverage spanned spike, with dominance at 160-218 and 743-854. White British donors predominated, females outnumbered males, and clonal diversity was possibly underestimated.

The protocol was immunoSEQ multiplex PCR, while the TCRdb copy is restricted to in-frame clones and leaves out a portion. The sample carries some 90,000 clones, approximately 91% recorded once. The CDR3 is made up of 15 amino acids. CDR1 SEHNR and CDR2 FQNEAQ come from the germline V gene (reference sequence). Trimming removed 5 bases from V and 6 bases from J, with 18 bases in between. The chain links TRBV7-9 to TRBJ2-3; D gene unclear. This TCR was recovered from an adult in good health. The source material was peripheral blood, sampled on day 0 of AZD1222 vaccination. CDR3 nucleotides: TGTGCCAGCAGCACACAAGGCCAAGGGTGGGATACGCAGTATTTT. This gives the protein CASSTQGQGWDTQYF. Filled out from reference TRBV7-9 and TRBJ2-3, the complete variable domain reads DTGVSQNPRHKITKRGQNVTFRCDPISEHNRLYWYRQTLGQGPEFLTYFQNEAQLEKSRLLSDRFSAERPKGSFSTLEIQRTEQGDSAMYLCASSTQGQGWDTQYFGPGTRLTVL.